The clone carrying this T cell receptor beta chain was found many times. The entry originates in a study of regulatory T cells in long-lasting Graves disease. Overall study context: Graves' patients (newly diagnosed) had been on antithyroid drugs under 3 months.

Time point defined: newly diagnosed GD, antithyroid drugs for less than 3 months. PBMC RNA served as the TCR library source. There are 14 residues in the CDR3. V was clipped by 3 bases and J by 8 bases, with 16 bases between them. Investigators prepared the TCR beta libraries by applying iRepertoire HTBI primers and Arm-PCR of CDR3 regions. TCRdb reprocessed the multiplex PCR reads with MiXCR, giving one entry per CDR3 protein. Of 400,000 to 500,000 distinct CDR3 sequences in the sample, approximately 15% were seen once. This sample also belongs to another study, concerning T cells in Graves' hyperthyroidism and ophthalmopathy. That work states: The primer set for the first-round RT-PCR of the TCR CDR3 was HTBI.

The sequenced sample was peripheral blood mononuclear cells (PBMCs), obtained at new diagnosis, from a patient treated with antithyroid drugs. The sequence was obtained from a woman aged 25 to 39 with Graves disease. The rearrangement uses TRBV12-3 or TRBV12-4 and TRBJ1-2; D gene uncertain. CDR3 loop: CASSFGVLGWGYTF. The CDR3, as DNA: TGTGCCAGCAGTTTCGGGGTTCTAGGTTGGGGCTACACCTTC.